Shown below are 4 T cell receptor beta chains from a single sample sequenced in a study of T-cell reconstitution after alpha-beta-depleted transplantation in children. Preparation of the TCRbeta library was carried out with unique molecular identifiers. TCRdb used MiXCR to reprocess the PCR reads, holding one entry per CDR3 protein. The sample has 550,000 to 600,000 distinct CDR3 sequences; roughly 23% are singletons. Sequenced here: PBMCs, mostly from graft donor cells, sampled 360 days after TCRalphabeta/CD19-depleted stem cell transplant. The receptor set was obtained from a boy under two years old who had a stem cell transplant for acute myeloid leukemia, so the T cells may come from the graft donor.

V and J are TRBV5-1 and TRBJ1-5; D may be TRBD1 (5 bases). The V and J ends lost 0 bases and 3 bases respectively, with 10 bases between them. There are 15 residues in the CDR3. Germline V CDR1 and CDR2: SGHRS, YFSETQ. Written as DNA, the CDR3 is TGCGCCAGCAGCTTGGGGGGCAGAGACAATCAGCCCCAGCATTTT. Translated: CASSLGGRDNQPQHF.

This clonotype showed up many times. This chain uses TRBV6-2 or TRBV6-3 with TRBJ2-1; perhaps TRBD2 as D (5 bases). The V gene lost 6 bases and the J gene lost 12 bases, with 18 bases spanning the gap. The CDR3 runs to 13 residues. The germline V gene has CDR1 MNHEY and CDR2 SVGEGT. In nucleotides, the CDR3 is TGTGCCAGCAGCCGAGGGTGGCGGGCGACGCAGTTCTTC. Translated: CASSRGWRATQFF.

This clonotype has a handful of counts. V usage is TRBV6-6 and J usage is TRBJ1-6; no firm D call. Trimming took off 2 bases at V and 6 bases at J, with 5 bases between the two ends. This CDR3 region has 13 residues. CDR1 is MNHNY and CDR2 is SVGAGI in the germline V gene (reference sequence). The CDR3, as DNA: TGTGCCAGCAGTTACGTGGTTAATTCACCCCTCCACTTT. Its protein product is CASSYVVNSPLHF.

This rearrangement joins TRBV6-5 to TRBJ1-1; no firm D call. V lost 0 bases and J 2 bases, leaving 22 bases between the germline ends. The CDR3 contains 19 residues. Germline assignment: CDR1 MNHEY and CDR2 SVGAGI. The CDR3 loop reads CASSYSEGTLAHLNTEAFF. The DNA of the CDR3 is TGTGCCAGCAGTTACTCCGAAGGAACATTGGCGCATCTAAACACTGAAGCTTTCTTT.